The sequence of this T cell receptor (beta chain) was determined in a study of T-cell reconstitution after alpha-beta-depleted transplantation in children. Construction of the TCRbeta library involved unique molecular identifiers. TCRdb reprocessed the PCR reads with MiXCR, giving one entry per CDR3 protein. The sample includes about 190,000 distinct CDR3 sequences, around 10% of them seen just once. CDR1 and CDR2 from the germline V gene are SGHRS and YFSETQ. J gave up 5 bases and V 5 bases, and 4 bases lay outside the gene matches. There are 14 residues in the CDR3. Study conclusions and caveats: Reportedly, roughly two months post-transplant, alpha-beta T cells arose from several hundred expanded graft clones. The high TCRbeta diversity at day 60 in some patients came from surviving recipient T cells and thymic progenitors. After one year, T-cell counts and TCRbeta diversity mostly came from new T cells.

This clonotype was seen repeatedly, ten times or more. Its specificity is unknown. The sequence derives from a boy aged 2 to 9 with acute myeloid leukemia, due to receive a stem cell transplant. This chain uses TRBV5-1 with TRBJ1-5; 10 bases agree with TRBD1. This specimen consisted of PBMCs, obtained before TCRalphabeta/CD19-depleted stem cell transplant. The CDR3 DNA is TGCGCCAGCAGTCAAGGGACAGGGGATCAGCCCCAGCATTTT. This gives the protein CASSQGTGDQPQHF.